These 10 T cell receptor beta chains were all obtained from the same sample, sequenced in a study of regulatory T cells in long-lasting Graves disease. Time point: newly diagnosed GD, antithyroid drugs for less than 3 months. The TCR library was prepared using RNA isolated from PBMCs. Investigators prepared the TCR beta libraries by applying iRepertoire HTBI primers and Arm-PCR of CDR3 regions. From the multiplex PCR reads, TCRdb called clonotypes with MiXCR, one entry per CDR3 protein. This table holds approximately 390,000 distinct CDR3 sequences, 15% to 20% found once. A further study also used this sample, focusing on T cells in Graves' hyperthyroidism and ophthalmopathy.

This material consisted of peripheral blood mononuclear cells (PBMCs), taken at new diagnosis, from a patient treated with antithyroid drugs. The receptor set was obtained from a woman aged 18-29 years with Graves disease.

CDR3 DNA sequence: TGTGCCACCAGTGAGGACGATATCCATGGCTACACCTTC. The encoded protein is CATSEDDIHGYTF. V and J are TRBV24-1 and TRBJ1-2; no firm D call. V lost 4 bases, J lost 6 bases, and 11 bases lay in between. The germline CDR1 and CDR2 sequences are KGHDR and SFDVKD. CDR3 size: 13 residues.

This rearrangement joins TRBV4-1 to TRBJ1-1; 7 bases fit TRBD1. Germline CDR1 is MGHRA and CDR2 is YSYEKL. This CDR3 has 16 residues. V trimming: 0 bases; J trimming: 10 bases; junction bases outside the gene matches: 14. The CDR3 here is CASSQDSGGQRIVAFF. CDR3 bases: TGCGCCAGCAGCCAAGACTCAGGGGGACAGCGGATTGTAGCTTTCTTT.

The table lists this clonotype with many counts. The chain carries TRBV3-1 and TRBJ2-7, with D possibly being TRBD2 (6 bases). The V gene lost 4 bases and the J gene lost 6 bases, with 19 bases spanning the gap. Germline lookup yields CDR1 LGHDT and CDR2 YNNKEL (reference sequence). The CDR3 totals 15 residues. CDR3 nucleotides: TGTGCCAGCAGCCGGGGGGAGCAGGGATTTTCCGAGCAGTACTTC. As protein: CASSRGEQGFSEQYF.

This clonotype was recorded many times. This chain connects TRBV7-2 to TRBJ2-3; TRBD2 agrees at 16 bases. Germline V CDR1 and CDR2: SGHTA, FQGNSA. With 5 bases clipped from V and 1 base from J, the junction kept 0 bases outside the gene matches. This CDR3 is built from 16 residues. DNA of the CDR3: TGTGCCAGCAGCGGGACTAGCGGGGGGGGCACAGATACGCAGTATTTT. Translating gives CASSGTSGGGTDTQYF.

This clonotype was counted at least ten times. The V call is TRBV28, the J call TRBJ1-1; unclear D gene. This CDR3 is 12 amino acids long. CDR1 is MDHEN and CDR2 is SYDVKM in the germline V gene. V lost 3 bases to trimming and J lost 11 bases, with 13 bases between them. Here the CDR3 reads CASSFRRAAAFF. As DNA, the CDR3 is TGTGCCAGCAGTTTTCGGCGGGCTGCGGCTTTCTTT.

The chain joins TRBV29-1 to TRBJ2-3; D gene uncertain. This CDR3 comprises 13 residues. Trimming took 4 bases from V and 4 from J, leaving 12 bases between them. Germline loops: CDR1 SQVTM, CDR2 ANQGSEA. The CDR3, as DNA: TGCAGCGTTGTCTACAGCCTCTCAGATACGCAGTATTTT. Encoded protein: CSVVYSLSDTQYF.

This clonotype was recorded at least ten times. This chain connects TRBV7-9 to TRBJ1-4; D unclear. Trimming left V 1 base short and J 8 bases short, with 5 bases between. In germline, CDR1 is SEHNR, CDR2 FQNEAQ (reference sequence). The CDR3 runs to 12 residues. CDR3 nucleotide sequence: TGTGCCAGCAGCTTAGGGGCCGAAAAACTGTTTTTT. Translated: CASSLGAEKLFF.

This clonotype showed up many times. The genes are TRBV24-1 and TRBJ2-5, with a tentative D call TRBD1 (6 bases). CDR3 length equals 15 residues. Trimming took 4 bases from V and 0 from J, leaving 11 bases between them. Germline assignment: CDR1 KGHDR and CDR2 SFDVKD. The CDR3, as DNA: TGTGCCACCAGTGACCTCCGGACAGACCAAGAGACCCAGTACTTC. Protein: CATSDLRTDQETQYF.

This clonotype has just a few counts. Being one base from a much bigger clone, this may be a read error. This chain joins TRBV12-3 or TRBV12-4 and TRBJ2-3, with D uncertain. The CDR3 totals 16 residues. The V end lost 7 bases, the J end lost 10 bases, and 27 bases lay between the germline ends. The CDR3 DNA reads TGTGCCAGCACCCTGAGCACCCCCGGGCAAGTGGATGCGCAGTATTTT. It yields the protein CASTLSTPGQVDAQYF.

As for this clonotype: This may be a read error, as it is one base from a much larger clone. The genes are TRBV28 and TRBJ2-7; TRBD1 matches 9 bases. CDR3 length equals 13 residues. Per germline, CDR1 MDHEN and CDR2 SYDVKM. The trim removed 6 bases at V and 9 bases at J, leaving 9 bases unmatched. The CDR3, as DNA: TGTGCCAGCAGCGGGACAGGGCAGGAGGGGCAGTACTTC. This encodes CASSGTGQEGQYF.